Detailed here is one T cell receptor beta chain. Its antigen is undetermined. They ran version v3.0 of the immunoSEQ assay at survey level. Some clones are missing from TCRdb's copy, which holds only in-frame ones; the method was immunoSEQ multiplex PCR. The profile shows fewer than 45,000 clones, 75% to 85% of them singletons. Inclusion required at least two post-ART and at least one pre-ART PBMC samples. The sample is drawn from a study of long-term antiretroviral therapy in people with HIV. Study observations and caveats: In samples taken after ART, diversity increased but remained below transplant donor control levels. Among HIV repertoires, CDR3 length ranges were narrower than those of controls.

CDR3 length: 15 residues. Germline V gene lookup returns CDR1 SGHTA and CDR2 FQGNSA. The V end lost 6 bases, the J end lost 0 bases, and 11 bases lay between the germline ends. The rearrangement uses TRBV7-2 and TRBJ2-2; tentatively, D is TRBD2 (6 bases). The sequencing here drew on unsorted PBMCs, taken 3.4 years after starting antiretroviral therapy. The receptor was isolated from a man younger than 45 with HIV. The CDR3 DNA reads TGTGCCAGCAGGATTAGCGGACCGAACACCGGGGAGCTGTTTTTT. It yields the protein CASRISGPNTGELFF.